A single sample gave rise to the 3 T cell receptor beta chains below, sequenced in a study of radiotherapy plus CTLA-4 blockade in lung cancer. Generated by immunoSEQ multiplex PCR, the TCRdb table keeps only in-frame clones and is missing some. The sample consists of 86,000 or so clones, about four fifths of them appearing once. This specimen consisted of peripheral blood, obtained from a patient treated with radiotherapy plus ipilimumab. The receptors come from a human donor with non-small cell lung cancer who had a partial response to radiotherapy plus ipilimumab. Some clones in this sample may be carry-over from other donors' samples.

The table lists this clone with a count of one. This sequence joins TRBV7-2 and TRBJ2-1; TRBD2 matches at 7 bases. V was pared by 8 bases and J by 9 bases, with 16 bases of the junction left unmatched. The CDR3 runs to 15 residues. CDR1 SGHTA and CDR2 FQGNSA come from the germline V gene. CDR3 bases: TGTGCCAGCGGGGGTCCTAGCGGAGGAATCAGTGAGCAGTTCTTC. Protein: CASGGPSGGISEQFF.

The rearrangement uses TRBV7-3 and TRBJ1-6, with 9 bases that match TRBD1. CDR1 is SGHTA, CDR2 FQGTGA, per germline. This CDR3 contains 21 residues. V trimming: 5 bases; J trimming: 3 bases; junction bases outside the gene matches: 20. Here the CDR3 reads CASSRNLGTGITPNYNSPLHF. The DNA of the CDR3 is TGTGCCAGCAGCCGCAATTTAGGGACAGGGATAACACCGAACTATAATTCACCCCTCCACTTT.

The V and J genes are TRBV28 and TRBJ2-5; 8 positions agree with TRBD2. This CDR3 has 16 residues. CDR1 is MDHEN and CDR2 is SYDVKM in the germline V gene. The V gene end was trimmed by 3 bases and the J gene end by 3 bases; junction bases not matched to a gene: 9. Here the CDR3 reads CASSFVSGAIKETQYF. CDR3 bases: TGTGCCAGCAGTTTTGTTAGCGGGGCAATTAAAGAGACCCAGTACTTC. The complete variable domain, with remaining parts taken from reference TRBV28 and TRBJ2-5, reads DVKVTQSSRYLVKRTGEKVFLECVQDMDHENMFWYRQDPGLGLRLIYFSYDVKMKEKGDIPEGYSVSREKKERFSLILESASTNQTSMYLCASSFVSGAIKETQYFGPGTRLLVL.